Listed below are T cell receptor beta chains from one sample, sequenced in a study of T cell changes during pregnancy in multiple sclerosis. The repertoire was sequenced with immunoSEQ multiplex PCR; TCRdb's copy has only in-frame clones and lacks some. The repertoire holds approximately 23,000 clones, with about 90% as singletons. This material consisted of CD4+ T cells from peripheral blood mononuclear cells, taken in the third trimester of pregnancy. These TCRs come from a female donor in good health, enrolled as a control in a pregnancy study. Both conserved end residues are part of each CDR3. A D gene is named only where the DNA matches it firmly. The size entry is marked missing in some rows and otherwise reads once, few, many or a size class.

D gene,clone size,J gene,V gene,CDR3 protein,CDR3 DNA
TRBD2,NA,TRBJ2-3,TRBV2,CASSRGSGGRDTQYF,TGTGCCAGCAGCCGTGGTAGCGGGGGCAGGGATACGCAGTATTTT
TRBD2,NA,TRBJ2-1,TRBV27,CASSSAAGGGYNEQFF,TGTGCCAGCAGTTCCGCGGCGGGAGGAGGCTACAATGAGCAGTTCTTC
TRBD2,NA,TRBJ2-3,TRBV7-2,CASSTMSAGEADTQYF,TGTGCCAGCAGCACGATGTCGGCGGGGGAGGCAGATACGCAGTATTTT
NA,NA,TRBJ1-1,TRBV7-2,CASSRRVNTEAFF,TGTGCCAGCAGTAGACGGGTAAACACTGAAGCTTTCTTT
TRBD1,NA,TRBJ1-1,TRBV7-3,CASSSQGAHTEAFF,TGTGCCAGCAGCTCCCAGGGGGCCCACACTGAAGCTTTCTTT
TRBD1,few,TRBJ1-2,TRBV4-1,CASSPGTTGNGYTF,TGCGCCAGCAGCCCTGGGACGACAGGGAATGGCTACACCTTC
NA,NA,TRBJ2-1,TRBV28,CASHGGASQVNEQFF,TGTGCCAGCCATGGCGGGGCTAGCCAGGTCAATGAGCAGTTCTTC
TRBD2,NA,TRBJ2-3,TRBV4-3,CASSRGRGDSTDTQYF,TGCGCCAGCAGCCGGGGGCGGGGGGACAGCACAGATACGCAGTATTTT
NA,NA,TRBJ2-1,TRBV10-1,CARRGKTRLPSEQFF,TGCGCCAGACGAGGGAAGACCCGTCTCCCCTCCGAGCAGTTCTTC
TRBD1,NA,TRBJ2-4,TRBV29-1,CSGGQGATKNIQYF,TGCAGCGGCGGACAGGGGGCGACCAAAAACATTCAGTACTTC
NA,NA,TRBJ1-5,TRBV6-6,CASSYRGMSNQPQHF,TGTGCCAGCAGTTACAGGGGGATGAGCAATCAGCCCCAGCATTTT
TRBD2,NA,TRBJ2-1,TRBV28,CASSPGLAGGNEQFF,TGTGCCAGCAGCCCGGGACTAGCGGGAGGCAATGAGCAGTTCTTC
TRBD1,NA,TRBJ1-3,TRBV5-4,CASSPQGGSGNTIYF,TGTGCCAGCAGCCCACAGGGGGGTTCTGGAAACACCATATATTTT
NA,NA,TRBJ2-2,TRBV4-3,CASSPEGGGELFF,TGCGCCAGCAGCCCTGAAGGGGGCGGGGAGCTGTTTTTT
NA,NA,TRBJ2-7,TRBV29-1,CSVDGATGNSYEQYF,TGCAGCGTTGATGGAGCTACCGGAAACTCCTACGAGCAGTACTTC
TRBD1,NA,TRBJ2-3,TRBV6-1,CASRDFGTGVDTQYF,TGTGCCAGCAGAGATTTCGGGACAGGGGTAGATACGCAGTATTTT
TRBD2,NA,TRBJ2-1,TRBV27,CASSLTSGGANEQFF,TGTGCCAGCAGCCTCACTAGCGGGGGGGCGAATGAGCAGTTCTTC
TRBD2,once,TRBJ2-1,TRBV4-1,CASSQLGLAGGKSYNEQFF,TGCGCCAGCAGCCAGTTGGGACTAGCGGGGGGGAAGTCCTACAATGAGCAGTTCTTC
NA,NA,TRBJ1-5,TRBV30,CAWSAGRVSDQPQHF,TGTGCCTGGAGTGCCGGCCGGGTCTCAGATCAGCCCCAGCATTTT
NA,NA,TRBJ1-4,TRBV6-1,CASSELGGEKLFF,TGTGCCAGCAGTGAATTGGGGGGAGAAAAACTGTTTTTT
TRBD1,NA,TRBJ1-1,TRBV10-3,CAITLGQGAGTEAFF,TGTGCCATCACCCTGGGACAGGGGGCTGGCACTGAAGCTTTCTTT
NA,NA,TRBJ1-2,TRBV7-9,CASSLRDGYTF,TGTGCCAGCAGCCTCAGGGATGGCTACACCTTC
TRBD1,NA,TRBJ2-7,TRBV9,CASSPGTGGIEQYF,TGTGCCAGCAGCCCCGGGACAGGGGGCATCGAGCAGTACTTC
TRBD2,NA,TRBJ2-1,TRBV7-3,CASSLTPASGSSKEQFF,TGTGCCAGCAGCTTAACGCCGGCTAGCGGGAGTTCCAAGGAGCAGTTCTTC
NA,NA,TRBJ1-4,TRBV21-1,CASSKVRPGTNEKLFF,TGTGCCAGCAGCAAAGTACGTCCGGGAACCAATGAAAAACTGTTTTTT
NA,NA,TRBJ2-2,TRBV9,CASSVARAGELFF,TGTGCCAGCAGCGTAGCTCGGGCCGGGGAGCTGTTTTTT
TRBD1,NA,TRBJ1-1,TRBV7-2,CASSLRTGGRNTEAFF,TGTGCCAGCAGCCTAAGGACAGGGGGCCGGAACACTGAAGCTTTCTTT
NA,once,TRBJ2-7,TRBV5-1,CASSEGQFYEQYF,TGCGCCAGCAGCGAGGGCCAGTTCTACGAGCAGTACTTC
TRBD2,NA,TRBJ2-1,TRBV10-2,CASRTSGDNEQFF,TGCGCCAGTAGGACTAGCGGTGACAATGAGCAGTTCTTC
TRBD1,few,TRBJ2-4,TRBV2,CASSPGQRENIQYF,TGTGCCAGCAGTCCGGGACAGCGAGAAAACATTCAGTACTTC
TRBD2,once,TRBJ2-3,TRBV2,CASSAVAGKTDTQYF,TGTGCCAGCAGTGCTGTAGCGGGAAAAACAGATACGCAGTATTTT
NA,NA,TRBJ1-5,TRBV2,CASIGGGSNQPQHF,TGTGCCAGCATCGGCGGCGGGAGCAATCAGCCCCAGCATTTT
TRBD1,NA,TRBJ2-5,TRBV7-2,CASSLTTGRETQYF,TGTGCCAGCAGCCTGACGACAGGGAGAGAGACCCAGTACTTC
NA,NA,TRBJ1-2,TRBV28,CASSLGGVGTNYGYTF,TGTGCCAGCAGTTTGGGGGGGGTTGGGACTAACTATGGCTACACCTTC
NA,NA,TRBJ1-1,TRBV11-1,CASSFQGGTEAFF,TGTGCCAGCAGCTTCCAGGGTGGGACTGAAGCTTTCTTT
TRBD1,NA,TRBJ1-3,TRBV19,CASSSWSWFGTDGGNTIYF,TGTGCCAGTAGTTCCTGGTCATGGTTCGGGACAGATGGTGGAAACACCATATATTTT
NA,NA,TRBJ2-7,TRBV19,CASSPCGPRGCYEQYF,TGTGCCAGTAGTCCCTGCGGGCCCCGGGGGTGCTACGAGCAGTACTTC
TRBD1,NA,TRBJ1-1,TRBV6-6,CASSGQPNTEAFF,TGTGCCAGTTCGGGACAGCCAAACACTGAAGCTTTCTTT
NA,NA,TRBJ1-4,TRBV19,CASSSNRRISEKLFF,TGTGCCAGTAGTAGTAACAGGCGAATAAGTGAAAAACTGTTTTTT
NA,NA,TRBJ1-2,TRBV4-3,CASSQELTPYGYTF,TGCGCCAGCAGCCAAGAACTTACCCCCTATGGCTACACCTTC
NA,NA,TRBJ1-1,TRBV29-1,CSVEVGSGTEAFF,TGCAGCGTTGAAGTAGGGTCGGGGACTGAAGCTTTCTTT
TRBD1,NA,TRBJ2-7,TRBV4-2,CASSQGGLGQGNSYEQYF,TGTGCCAGCAGCCAAGGAGGTTTGGGACAGGGAAACTCCTACGAGCAGTACTTC
NA,NA,TRBJ2-5,TRBV19,CASSMRTVGLQETQYF,TGTGCCAGTAGTATGAGAACTGTAGGACTCCAAGAGACCCAGTACTTC
TRBD1,NA,TRBJ2-2,TRBV19,CASSPGTVNTGELFF,TGTGCCAGTAGTCCGGGGACAGTAAACACCGGGGAGCTGTTTTTT
NA,NA,TRBJ1-1,TRBV10-3,CAIRSGETEAFF,TGTGCCATCAGGAGTGGGGAGACTGAAGCTTTCTTT